Described below is a single T cell receptor (beta chain) sequence and its context. This record comes from a study of shared clonotypes between healthy human individuals. Generated by immunoSEQ multiplex PCR, the TCRdb table keeps only in-frame clones and is missing some. The profile shows more than 2 million clones, 85% to 95% of them singletons. The length of the CDR3 is 14 residues. Trimming left V 5 bases short and J 3 bases short, with 14 bases between. Germline V gene data show CDR1 as GTSNPN and CDR2 as SVGIG (reference sequence). CD4+ cells yielded CD45RA+ naive and CD45RA-negative memory subsets.

Sequencing input: naive CD4+ T cells sorted from blood. Subset specified: CD45RA+ positively selected. This chain connects TRBV30 to TRBJ2-1; TRBD1 is a possible D gene (5 bases). The origin of this receptor is a man aged 18 to 29 in good health. CDR3 sequence reads: CAWQGSIHYNEQFF. The CDR3 DNA reads as TGTGCCTGGCAGGGCTCAATCCACTACAATGAGCAGTTCTTC.